Reported below is one T cell receptor (beta chain). The antigen is undetermined. This sample was included in a study of T cells after yellow fever vaccination. The overall study: Fractions of limited cellularity were prepared by means of SMART-Seq v4 Ultra Low Input.

TCR cDNA, made by 5'RACE template switching, carried an added universal primer site and UMIs. In TCRdb, the 5' RACE reads were re-called with MiXCR into one record per CDR3 protein. Counted here are a few hundred thousand distinct CDR3 sequences, roughly an eighth occurring once; the ten biggest clones make up about 3%. The CDR3 extends over 12 amino acids. The V gene lost 0 bases and the J gene lost 11 bases, with 9 bases spanning the gap. Germline CDR1 is LGHNA and CDR2 is YSLEER. Whole-study results and caveats: Any FACS-sorted repertoire could hold abundant clonotypes that contaminate it from the bulk population. When the response was secondary, it was weaker but reached its peak faster, day 5 versus 15.

The source of this sequence is a man aged 18 to 29 who received the YFV17D yellow fever vaccine. The chain uses TRBV4-3 and TRBJ2-3, with D unclear. The sequences come from CD4+ T cells sorted from PBMCs, collected 15 days after the yellow fever booster vaccination. Here the CDR3 reads CASSQDRYGQYF. The CDR3 DNA reads TGCGCCAGCAGCCAAGATCGCTATGGGCAGTATTTT.